The 27 T cell receptor beta chains presented below share a single source sample, sequenced in a study of human T cells and chemical hapten exposure (dated by TCRdb to about 2021). Libraries were prepared through RACE. Data came from a NextSeq 500. Using fastp at Q25 and MiXCR, TCRdb reprocessed the public reads and kept productive beta chains. Each entry is one CDR3 protein sequence, shown with its most common DNA and genes. The sample data list some 38,000 distinct CDR3 sequences, and more than 8% of these were observed just once. The ten most abundant clones make up roughly 25% of the sample. The time point label for this specimen denotes: patch test 3, about 24 weeks after DPC sensitization. Reading the label with the study, this specimen's treatment or condition is: therapeutic diphenylcyclopropenone sensitization with weekly scalp DPC. Total RNA was extracted from unfractionated whole blood that had been collected in Tempus Blood RNA tubes.

The sample here was whole blood, taken in connection with sensitization to the hapten diphenylcyclopropenone (DPC). The receptors derive from a man aged 50 to 60 with alopecia areata. Some clones in this sample may be carry-over from other donors' samples.

This clonotype was observed a handful of times. The V gene is TRBV7-9, the J gene TRBJ2-3, with TRBD2 identical over 9 bases. CDR3 length: 16 residues. Trimming removed 4 bases from V and 2 bases from J; junction bases left unmatched: 7. Germline CDR1 is SEHNR and CDR2 is FQNEAQ (reference sequence). The CDR3 DNA is TGTGCCAGCAGCTCGACTAGCGGAGGGGACACAGATACGCAGTATTTT. Residues: CASSSTSGGDTDTQYF.

Only a few counts were recorded for this clonotype. In DNA form, the CDR3 reads TGCAGCGTTGTGGGCCAAGGGGTGAATACGCAGTATTTT. Its protein product is CSVVGQGVNTQYF. The V call is TRBV29-1, the J call TRBJ2-3; a possible D gene is TRBD1 (5 bases). Germline lookup yields CDR1 SQVTM and CDR2 ANQGSEA. This CDR3 is 13 amino acids long. V was shortened by 4 bases and J by 7 bases, with 15 bases between the two germline ends.

Many counts were recorded for this clonotype. The chain combines TRBV12-3 or TRBV12-4 with TRBJ2-1; D call uncertain. V gave up 6 bases and J gave up 4 bases, with 4 bases separating them. The CDR3 is made up of 11 amino acids. In DNA form, the CDR3 reads TGTGCCAGCAGCGCGTACAATGAGCAGTTCTTC. It codes for CASSAYNEQFF.

This clonotype was counted a few times. The V gene is TRBV28, the J gene TRBJ1-2, with D uncertain. The V gene's germline CDR1 is MDHEN and CDR2 SYDVKM. The V gene lost 2 bases and the J gene lost 5 bases, with 9 bases spanning the gap. This CDR3 contains 13 residues. CDR3 coding DNA: TGTGCCAGCAGTTTACAACGGAGTTATGGCTACACCTTC. Its translation: CASSLQRSYGYTF.

By share, this clonotype counts as medium-sized. This chain links TRBV4-3 with TRBJ2-4, with 8 bases matching TRBD1. Germline V CDR1 and CDR2: LGHNA, YSLEER. Trimming removed 0 bases from V and 7 bases from J; junction bases left unmatched: 5. The CDR3 contains 15 residues. CDR3 residues: CASSQEGRGPNIQYF. As DNA, the CDR3 is TGCGCCAGCAGCCAAGAAGGCAGGGGGCCGAACATTCAGTACTTC.

This clonotype was detected many times. V is TRBV20-1 and J is TRBJ2-5; 8 positions match TRBD1. CDR3 size: 15 residues. In germline, CDR1 is DFQATT, CDR2 SNEGSKA (reference sequence). V gave up 6 bases and J gave up 5 bases; unmatched junction bases: 14. CDR3 region: CSAAQTGVLRETQYF. CDR3 sequence (DNA): TGCAGTGCGGCCCAGACAGGGGTCCTCCGGGAGACCCAGTACTTC.

This rearrangement joins TRBV28 to TRBJ2-3; no clear D. The V end was cut by 1 base, the J end by 0 bases, with 17 bases between. This CDR3 comprises 18 residues. CDR1 and CDR2 (germline): MDHEN, SYDVKM. Here the CDR3 reads CASSLSLGRTESTDTQYF. CDR3 nucleotide sequence: TGTGCCAGCAGTTTATCTTTAGGCCGGACCGAGAGCACAGATACGCAGTATTTT.

This clonotype was recorded many times. The V and J genes are TRBV20-1 and TRBJ2-5, with D possibly matching TRBD2 (5 bases). Trimming pared 7 bases from V and 1 base from J, leaving 10 bases between. Germline V gene sequence: CDR1 DFQATT, CDR2 SNEGSKA (reference sequence). The CDR3 is 12 residues long. In DNA form, the CDR3 reads TGCAGTGAAAAACGGGGCCAAGAGACCCAGTACTTC. Protein: CSEKRGQETQYF.

V is TRBV5-6 and J is TRBJ1-4; 8 bases are shared with TRBD1. Looked up from germline, CDR1 is SGHDT and CDR2 is YYEEEE. This CDR3 spans 13 amino acids. V lost 4 bases to trimming and J lost 8 bases; unmatched junction nucleotides: 4. This CDR3 reads CASSPRTGEKLFF. The CDR3 DNA sequence: TGTGCCAGCAGCCCTCGGACAGGGGAAAAACTGTTTTTT.

This clonotype was recorded at least ten times. V is TRBV7-8 and J is TRBJ2-5; no clear D. The CDR3 has 11 amino acids. The V end was cut by 5 bases, the J end by 7 bases, with 8 bases between. CDR1 is SGHVS, CDR2 FQNEAQ, per germline. The CDR3 sequence is CASSVDSTQYF. CDR3 DNA sequence: TGTGCCAGCAGCGTAGATTCGACCCAGTACTTC.

In its sample, this clonotype was seen a few times. The J gene is TRBJ2-7, the V gene TRBV6-5; a weak D match, TRBD2 (5 bases). Trimming took 6 bases from V and 0 from J, leaving 15 bases between them. The germline CDR1 and CDR2 sequences are MNHEY and SVGAGI. This CDR3 is 15 amino acids long. CDR3 DNA sequence: TGTGCCAGCAGGGAGGACCTCTCCCGCTCCTACGAGCAGTACTTC. This sequence encodes CASREDLSRSYEQYF.

The V call is TRBV29-1, the J call TRBJ2-3, with 8 bases that match TRBD1. Germline values: CDR1 SQVTM, CDR2 ANQGSEA. Losses at the gene ends were 7 bases for V and 5 bases for J; bases not matched to a gene: 5. The CDR3 totals 12 residues. CDR3 DNA sequence: TGCAGCGCGGACAGGGAGGTAGATACGCAGTATTTT. Translation gives CSADREVDTQYF.

In its sample, this clonotype was seen many times. The chain employs TRBV9 and TRBJ2-3; weak D call: TRBD2 (5 bases). The germline V gene has CDR1 SGDLS and CDR2 YYNGEE. CDR3 length: 15 residues. V was pared by 2 bases and J by 4 bases, with 14 bases between. The CDR3 nucleotides read TGTGCCAGCAGCGTTGCGGGCTATGTAGCAGATACGCAGTATTTT. Amino acid sequence: CASSVAGYVADTQYF.

The chain joins TRBV7-2 to TRBJ2-3; D might be TRBD1 (6 bases). The CDR3 consists of 15 residues. V shed 5 bases and J shed 1 base, with 13 bases lying between them. Germline V gene sequence: CDR1 SGHTA, CDR2 FQGNSA. The CDR3 bases are TGTGCCAGCAGCGCAGACAGGTACCGCACAGATACGCAGTATTTT. Residues: CASSADRYRTDTQYF.

This clonotype was counted only a few times. The V call is TRBV29-1, the J call TRBJ1-1; no firm D call. Germline V gives CDR1 SQVTM, CDR2 ANQGSEA. The V end was cut by 4 bases, the J end by 9 bases, with 12 bases between. The CDR3 covers 11 residues. The CDR3 sequence is CSVGPGSKAFF. The DNA for the CDR3 is TGCAGCGTTGGACCGGGTTCTAAAGCTTTCTTT.

This clonotype has just a few counts. The V and J genes are TRBV7-2 and TRBJ1-1, with a possible D match to TRBD1 (6 bases). Germline CDR1 and CDR2: SGHTA and FQGNSA. This CDR3 contains 14 residues. V was trimmed by 5 bases and J by 3 bases, leaving 13 bases between them. The CDR3 protein is CASSTPGAHTEAFF. In nucleotides, the CDR3 is TGTGCCAGCAGCACCCCAGGGGCGCACACTGAAGCTTTCTTT.

In this sample, this clonotype turned up many times. The chain joins TRBV7-2 to TRBJ2-7; D not resolved. The CDR3 totals 13 residues. CDR1 and CDR2 from the germline V gene are SGHTA and FQGNSA. V was pared by 5 bases and J by 3 bases, with 11 bases between. CDR3 in amino acids: CASSPDGGYEQYF. The CDR3 DNA follows: TGTGCCAGCAGCCCGGATGGCGGCTACGAGCAGTACTTC.

This clonotype was counted a few times. The rearrangement uses TRBV9 and TRBJ2-2, with TRBD1 as a possible D gene (6 bases). V shed 2 bases and J shed 4 bases, with 12 bases lying between them. The CDR3 consists of 15 residues. In germline, CDR1 is SGDLS, CDR2 YYNGEE. Here the CDR3 DNA reads TGTGCCAGCAGCGTCATACAGGGTCCCACCGGGGAGCTGTTTTTT. It specifies CASSVIQGPTGELFF.

In its sample, this clonotype was seen a few times. The V gene is TRBV6-5, the J gene TRBJ2-5, with 9 bases fitting TRBD1. CDR3 length equals 15 residues. V lost 8 bases, J lost 2 bases, and 9 bases stayed unmatched. Germline lookup yields CDR1 MNHEY and CDR2 SVGAGI. Written as DNA, the CDR3 is TGTGCCAGCTCTTCCGGGACAGGGTTACAAGAGACCCAGTACTTC. It yields the protein CASSSGTGLQETQYF.

Ten or more counts support this clonotype. V is TRBV6-5 and J is TRBJ2-3; 9 nucleotides align to TRBD2. CDR1 is MNHEY, CDR2 SVGAGI, per germline. The CDR3 sequence is 15 residues long. The junction had 8 bases not matched to a gene; V was cut back by 5 bases and J by 5 bases. The CDR3 is CASSLAGGSVDTQYF. The DNA of the CDR3 is TGTGCCAGCAGTCTCGCGGGAGGGAGTGTAGATACGCAGTATTTT.

This clonotype was counted only a few times. The CDR3 protein is CASSPDAGELFF. CDR3 in DNA: TGTGCCAGCTCGCCTGATGCCGGGGAGCTGTTTTTT. The V call is TRBV18, the J call TRBJ2-2; the D is unclear. V lost 6 bases, J lost 6 bases, and 8 bases lay in between. The CDR3 totals 12 residues. Looked up from germline, CDR1 is KGHSH and CDR2 is LQKENI.

This clonotype was observed at least ten times. One end of the junction fails to match germline, which may point to a read error. V and J are TRBV6-5 and TRBJ2-5; D remains ambiguous. The CDR3 has 15 amino acids. Germline CDR1 and CDR2: MNHEY and SVGAGI. CDR3 nucleotide sequence: TGTGCCAACAGTTACTCGGATGTCAGGCAAGAGACCCAGTACTTC. Translated, it gives CANSYSDVRQETQYF.

This clonotype occurred many times. This chain uses TRBV18 with TRBJ1-2; a weak D match, TRBD1 (6 bases). The germline gives CDR1 KGHSH, CDR2 LQKENI. V lost 1 base and J lost 7, with 13 bases in between. The CDR3 length is 14 residues. The CDR3 bases are TGTGCCAGCTCACCACGGGACACTACTATTGGCTACACCTTC. This encodes CASSPRDTTIGYTF. Complete variable domain (other parts from reference TRBV18 and TRBJ1-2): NAGVMQNPRHLVRRRGQEARLRCSPMKGHSHVYWYRQLPEEGLKFMVYLQKENIIDESGMPKERFSAEFPKEGPSILRIQQVVRGDSAAYFCASSPRDTTIGYTFGSGTRLTVV.

The chain is built from TRBV6-1 and TRBJ2-1; 10 bases are a match to TRBD2. CDR1 is MNHNS and CDR2 is SASEGT in the germline V gene. The CDR3 length is 15 residues. The ends lost 5 bases at V and 9 bases at J; junction bases unmatched: 10. The CDR3 nucleotides read TGTGCCAGCAGTAGGGCTAGCGGGAGAGGGGGTGAGCAGTTCTTC. Translating it yields CASSRASGRGGEQFF.

The gene calls are TRBV25-1 and TRBJ2-7; D remains unclear. Trimming stripped 2 bases from V and 6 bases from J, with 8 bases between. Germline V gene data show CDR1 as MGHDK and CDR2 as SYGVNS. The CDR3 is made up of 12 amino acids. CDR3 residues: CASSEGVGEQYF. CDR3 DNA: TGTGCCAGCAGTGAAGGGGTTGGCGAGCAGTACTTC.

The chain combines TRBV27 with TRBJ1-2; D remains ambiguous. The CDR3 has 13 amino acids. Trimming pared 2 bases from V and 1 base from J, leaving 5 bases between. Germline V gives CDR1 MNHEY, CDR2 SMNVEV (reference sequence). This CDR3 is CASSLKGNYGYTF. Written as DNA, the CDR3 is TGTGCCAGCAGTTTAAAGGGTAACTATGGCTACACCTTC.

The J gene is TRBJ2-5, the V gene TRBV7-3; D is ambiguous. V was pared by 1 base and J by 1 base, with 4 bases between. The CDR3 loop spans 13 amino acids. The germline V gene has CDR1 SGHTA and CDR2 FQGTGA. The CDR3 DNA reads as TGTGCCAGCAGCTTAATGGGCCAAGAGACCCAGTACTTC. Translation gives CASSLMGQETQYF.